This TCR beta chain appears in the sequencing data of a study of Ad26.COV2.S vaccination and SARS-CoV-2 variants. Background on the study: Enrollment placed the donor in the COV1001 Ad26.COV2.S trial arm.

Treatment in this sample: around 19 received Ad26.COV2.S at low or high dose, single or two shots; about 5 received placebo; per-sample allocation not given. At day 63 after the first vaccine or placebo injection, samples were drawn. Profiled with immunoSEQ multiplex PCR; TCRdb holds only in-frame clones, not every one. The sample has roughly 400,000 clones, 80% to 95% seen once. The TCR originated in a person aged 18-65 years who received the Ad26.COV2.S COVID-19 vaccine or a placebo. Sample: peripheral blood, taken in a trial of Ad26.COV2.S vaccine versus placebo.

The CDR3 reads CASSESTGASNTDTQYF. In DNA form, the CDR3 reads TGCGCCAGCAGTGAGTCGACGGGGGCATCGAACACAGATACGCAGTATTTT. This chain uses TRBV10-1 with TRBJ2-3; D is tentatively TRBD1 or TRBD2 (6 bases each). The CDR3 consists of 17 residues. Germline V lookup: CDR1 WNHNN, CDR2 SYGVQD (reference sequence). Trimming removed 0 bases at V and 2 bases at J, with 15 bases between.